This T cell receptor beta chain was recovered during a study of PD-L1 blockade in urothelial cancer. Using immunoSEQ multiplex PCR, the repertoire was profiled, and TCRdb retains in-frame clones only, with some absent. The repertoire holds 65,000 to 80,000 clones, with less than 90% as singletons. CDR3 length equals 12 residues. V was trimmed by 7 bases and J by 2 bases, leaving 9 bases between them. Germline V gene data show CDR1 as MDHEN and CDR2 as SYDVKM. The receptor comes from a man between 65 and 80 years old with urothelial cancer. Sequences were derived from PBMCs, sampled around atezolizumab (anti-PD-L1) treatment. V usage is TRBV28 and J usage is TRBJ2-7, with D possibly TRBD2 on 6 matching bases. The CDR3 reads CASTPGAYEQYF. The CDR3 coding sequence is TGTGCCAGCACCCCGGGAGCCTACGAGCAGTACTTC.